This passage covers 20 T cell receptor beta chains from one sample sequenced in a study of OX40 agonist ivuxolimab in advanced cancers. Library prep was done by the immunoSEQ multiplex PCR assay. TCRdb obtained this table from immuneACCESS and retained in-frame rearrangements with V and J assigned. These tables miss some clones; where compared with another copy, unresolved V genes account for less than half of the shortfall, and the remainder is unexplained. The sample table records approximately 82,000 clones; around 85% of these occur just once. The ten largest clonotypes hold around 2.5% of the sample. Sample: CD4+ or CD8+ T cells sorted from blood, taken in a trial of the OX40 agonist ivuxolimab. Receptor source: an adult with an advanced solid tumor such as melanoma, head and neck, liver or kidney cancer.

The chain carries TRBV30 and TRBJ1-6; D unresolved. This CDR3 contains 13 residues. Trimming removed 0 bases at V and 11 bases at J, with 11 bases between. The V gene's germline CDR1 is GTSNPN and CDR2 SVGIG (reference sequence). CDR3 in amino acids: CAWSVRMGTPLHF. The CDR3 nucleotides read TGTGCCTGGAGTGTACGTATGGGAACACCCCTCCACTTT.

The rearrangement links TRBV5-1 to TRBJ2-1, with TRBD2 matching 12 bases. The ends lost 0 bases at V and 7 bases at J; junction bases unmatched: 8. Per the germline V gene, CDR1 is SGHRS and CDR2 is YFSETQ. CDR3 length: 17 residues. The CDR3 DNA reads as TGCGCCAGCAGCTTGGAGCCCGGACTAGCGGGGCGGAATGAGCAGTTCTTC. Amino acids: CASSLEPGLAGRNEQFF.

The table lists this clone with a few counts. The chain uses TRBV6-5 and TRBJ2-1, with 7 bases lining up with TRBD1. Losses at the gene ends were 5 bases for V and 7 bases for J; bases not matched to a gene: 8. Germline loops: CDR1 MNHEY, CDR2 SVGAGI. The CDR3 spans 14 residues. DNA of the CDR3: TGTGCCAGCAGTCGTTCAGGGGGTAGAAATGAGCAGTTCTTC. This codes for CASSRSGGRNEQFF.

In its sample, this clone was seen once. This chain uses TRBV7-2 with TRBJ1-1, with D maybe TRBD1 (5 bases). CDR1 and CDR2 (germline): SGHTA, FQGNSA. The CDR3 runs 12 residues. V was pared by 4 bases and J by 9 bases, with 12 bases between. The CDR3 sequence: CASSYPGRKAFF. The CDR3 bases are TGTGCCAGCAGCTACCCGGGACGCAAAGCTTTCTTT.

This chain uses TRBV6-1 with TRBJ1-1, with no clear D. The CDR3 loop spans 15 amino acids. V lost 2 bases, J lost 1 base, and 11 bases lay in between. Germline CDR1 is MNHNS and CDR2 is SASEGT. The CDR3 reads CASSELRLENTEAFF. CDR3 bases: TGTGCCAGCAGTGAACTCCGTCTGGAGAACACTGAAGCTTTCTTT.

CDR3 nucleotides: TGTGCCAGCAGCGTAGGACAGAACTATGGCTACACCTTC. This encodes CASSVGQNYGYTF. The rearrangement joins TRBV7-2 to TRBJ1-2; tentatively, D is TRBD1 (6 bases). The germline V and J ends were trimmed by 5 bases and 2 bases, with 9 bases remaining between them. Germline CDR1 and CDR2: SGHTA and FQGNSA. CDR3 size: 13 residues.

This clone has more than one count but fewer than ten. The chain carries TRBV30 and TRBJ1-1; D gene unclear. Germline lookup yields CDR1 GTSNPN and CDR2 SVGIG (reference sequence). CDR3 size: 12 residues. The V gene lost 1 base and the J gene lost 1 base, with 4 bases spanning the gap. CDR3 sequence (DNA): TGTGCCTGGAGTGCCCCGAACACTGAAGCTTTCTTT. The encoded protein is CAWSAPNTEAFF.

This chain joins TRBV2 and TRBJ1-5, with 8 bases fitting TRBD1. Germline V gives CDR1 SNHLY, CDR2 FYNNEI. CDR3 length: 13 amino acids. Trimming at V came to 6 bases and at J to 6 bases, leaving 4 bases not matched to a gene. The CDR3 region is CASRWTGTQPQHF. The CDR3 DNA reads as TGTGCCAGCAGATGGACAGGGACTCAGCCCCAGCATTTT.

The chain links TRBV19 to TRBJ1-6; TRBD1 matches at 7 bases. This CDR3 has 14 amino acids. With 4 bases clipped from V and 7 bases from J, the junction kept 4 bases outside the gene matches. Germline V gives CDR1 LNHDA, CDR2 SQIVND (reference sequence). CDR3: CASSRDRDNSPLHF. CDR3 bases: TGTGCCAGTAGTAGAGACAGGGACAATTCACCCCTCCACTTT.

This clone was found a few times. J is TRBJ2-5 and V is TRBV7-9; 7 bases are shared with TRBD2. V shed 6 bases and J 2 bases; nucleotides not matched to a gene: 6. CDR1 and CDR2 from the germline V gene are SEHNR and FQNEAQ (reference sequence). The CDR3 extends over 14 amino acids. Written as DNA, the CDR3 is TGTGCCAGCAGGATCGGGGGGTCTCAAGAGACCCAGTACTTC. This sequence encodes CASRIGGSQETQYF.

V and J are TRBV29-1 and TRBJ2-7; D is possibly TRBD2 (6 bases). Between the trimmed V and J ends, which lost 7 bases and 2 bases, there was a span of 18 bases. CDR3 length: 14 amino acids. Germline V CDR1 and CDR2: SQVTM, ANQGSEA. CDR3 bases: TGCAGCGCCAGGCGGGATCCCGAGGCCTACGAGCAGTACTTC. It specifies CSARRDPEAYEQYF.

The CDR3 DNA is TGTGCCAGTAGGGATAGCAATCAGCCCCAGCATTTT. Amino acids: CASRDSNQPQHF. This chain uses TRBV19 with TRBJ1-5; D is ambiguous. CDR3 length equals 12 residues. Germline CDR1 LNHDA, CDR2 SQIVND (reference sequence). V dropped 6 bases and J dropped 0 bases, with 3 bases sitting between them.

The V and J genes are TRBV7-8 and TRBJ2-1, with D perhaps TRBD1 (6 bases). There are 16 residues in the CDR3. V was trimmed by 5 bases and J by 3 bases, leaving 17 bases between them. Per the germline V gene, CDR1 is SGHVS and CDR2 is FQNEAQ. The CDR3 sequence: CASSPFQGIVYNEQFF. The CDR3 DNA sequence: TGTGCCAGCAGCCCTTTCCAGGGGATTGTCTACAATGAGCAGTTCTTC.

The chain combines TRBV18 with TRBJ2-1; 8 positions match TRBD1. Trimming took 2 bases from V and 5 from J; bases not matched to a gene: 5. Germline V CDR1 and CDR2: KGHSH, LQKENI. The CDR3 totals 15 residues. CDR3 region: CASSPEGQVNNEQFF. In nucleotides, the CDR3 is TGTGCCAGCTCACCAGAGGGACAGGTTAACAATGAGCAGTTCTTC.

The chain recombines TRBV7-9 with TRBJ1-3; D perhaps matches TRBD1 (5 bases). Germline V gene data show CDR1 as SEHNR and CDR2 as FQNEAQ (reference sequence). The CDR3 consists of 16 residues. V lost 0 bases, J lost 4 bases, and 13 bases lay in between. CDR3 bases: TGTGCCAGCAGCTTAGCCGTCAGGACATTAGGAAACACCATATATTTT. Amino acids: CASSLAVRTLGNTIYF.

The chain joins TRBV27 to TRBJ2-2; D is ambiguous. This CDR3 is 14 amino acids long. Germline V CDR1 and CDR2: MNHEY, SMNVEV (reference sequence). The germline V and J ends were trimmed by 3 bases and 2 bases, with 7 bases remaining between them. The DNA of the CDR3 is TGTGCCAGCAGTTTGCAGGCCAACACCGGGGAGCTGTTTTTT. Translation: CASSLQANTGELFF.

The rearrangement joins TRBV28 to TRBJ2-1; a weak D match, TRBD1 (5 bases). V gave up 7 bases and J gave up 4 bases, with 11 bases separating them. CDR1 is MDHEN, CDR2 SYDVKM, per germline. The CDR3 covers 13 residues. In nucleotides, the CDR3 is TGTGCCAGCACCCCTGACAGATACAATGAGCAGTTCTTC. Translated, it gives CASTPDRYNEQFF.

This clone appeared once. The V and J genes are TRBV6-5 and TRBJ2-7, with a possible D match to TRBD2 (6 bases). CDR3 length: 14 amino acids. V lost 8 bases to trimming and J lost 8 bases, with 22 bases between them. CDR1 is MNHEY, CDR2 SVGAGI, per germline. The CDR3 sequence: CASVGGDATPQQYF. The CDR3 region has the DNA TGTGCCAGCGTAGGAGGGGACGCCACCCCACAGCAGTACTTC.

The rearrangement uses TRBV7-8 and TRBJ1-1; tentatively, D is TRBD1 (6 bases). The CDR3 runs to 11 residues. Germline loops: CDR1 SGHVS, CDR2 FQNEAQ. V shed 8 bases and J shed 12 bases, with 16 bases lying between them. The chain's CDR3 is CASGLRGVTFF. CDR3 in DNA: TGTGCCAGCGGACTCAGGGGAGTAACTTTCTTT.

The CDR3 bases are TGTGCCAGCAGCTACTTAAGGGCCACCGGGGAGCTGTTTTTT. Translation: CASSYLRATGELFF. J is TRBJ2-2 and V is TRBV7-2, with D unclear. Trimming left V 4 bases short and J 4 bases short, with 10 bases between. The CDR3 loop spans 14 amino acids. From germline, CDR1 is SGHTA and CDR2 FQGNSA. The whole variable domain, remainder taken from reference TRBV7-2 and TRBJ2-2, is GAGVSQSPSNKVTEKGKDVELRCDPISGHTALYWYRQSLGQGLEFLIYFQGNSAPDKSGLPSDRFSAERTGGSVSTLTIQRTQQEDSAVYLCASSYLRATGELFFGEGSRLTVL.